Each of the 32 T cell receptor beta chains below was sequenced from the same sample in a study of T cell responses to AZD1222 COVID-19 vaccine (dated by TCRdb to the early 2020s). Library prep was done by the immunoSEQ multiplex PCR assay. TCRdb's version of the immuneACCESS table is confined to in-frame rearrangements and falls short of the full clone set. An unresolved V gene accounts for under half of the shortfall where checked; the remainder is of unknown origin. The sample has 99,000 or so clones on record, roughly 89% of them singletons. The top ten hold approximately 40% of the sample. The time point label, read with the paper, signifies: about 28 days (+/-7) after the second vaccine dose. The sequences come from peripheral blood, collected 28 days after the second AZD1222 dose. Every receptor here comes from an adult who received the AZD1222 COVID-19 vaccine.

The chain uses TRBV7-2 and TRBJ1-5, with D perhaps matching TRBD1 (5 bases). In germline, CDR1 is SGHTA, CDR2 FQGNSA. The CDR3 extends over 18 amino acids. V lost 1 base, J lost 0 bases, and 16 bases lay in between. The CDR3 coding sequence is TGTGCCAGCAGCTTAGGGGGGGGGTGGCGATATAGCAATCAGCCCCAGCATTTT. Its translation: CASSLGGGWRYSNQPQHF.

The CDR3 here is CASSHRGRTGELFF. In nucleotides, the CDR3 is TGCGCCAGCAGCCACCGGGGGCGGACCGGGGAGCTGTTTTTT. This chain connects TRBV4-1 to TRBJ2-2; perhaps D is TRBD1 or TRBD2 (6 bases each). Germline lookup yields CDR1 MGHRA and CDR2 YSYEKL. V was shortened by 3 bases and J by 5 bases, with 10 bases between the two germline ends. The CDR3 loop spans 14 amino acids.

This clone was picked up one time. This chain connects TRBV7-2 to TRBJ2-1; D is ambiguous. The CDR3 sequence is 15 residues long. Germline values: CDR1 SGHTA, CDR2 FQGNSA. Between the trimmed V and J ends, which lost 5 bases and 3 bases, there was a span of 14 bases. CDR3 coding DNA: TGTGCCAGCAGCAACGGCAAGGCGAACTACAATGAGCAGTTCTTC. Residues: CASSNGKANYNEQFF. The full variable domain, in which reference TRBV7-2 and TRBJ2-1 provide the parts outside the CDR3, is GAGVSQSPSNKVTEKGKDVELRCDPISGHTALYWYRQSLGQGLEFLIYFQGNSAPDKSGLPSDRFSAERTGGSVSTLTIQRTQQEDSAVYLCASSNGKANYNEQFFGPGTRLTVL.

The chain is built from TRBV7-3 and TRBJ2-2; 8 positions agree with TRBD1. V shed 5 bases and J 4 bases; nucleotides not matched to a gene: 12. Germline V gene data show CDR1 as SGHTA and CDR2 as FQGTGA. The CDR3 is 17 amino acids. The CDR3 sequence: CASSPHSDRVSTGELFF. The CDR3, as DNA: TGTGCCAGCAGCCCACACTCGGACAGGGTATCCACCGGGGAGCTGTTTTTT.

This clone occurred a few times. The rearrangement links TRBV18 to TRBJ2-1; 9 nucleotides line up with TRBD2. The CDR3 has 16 amino acids. The germline V gene has CDR1 KGHSH and CDR2 LQKENI. Trimming at V came to 3 bases and at J to 2 bases, leaving 5 bases not matched to a gene. The DNA for the CDR3 is TGTGCCAGCTCACCTCTTGCGGGAGGGCCCTACAATGAGCAGTTCTTC. Protein: CASSPLAGGPYNEQFF.

The J gene is TRBJ2-7, the V gene TRBV6-1; D gene ambiguous. This CDR3 region has 15 residues. V lost 0 bases, J lost 4 bases, and 13 bases lay in between. Germline values: CDR1 MNHNS, CDR2 SASEGT. As DNA, the CDR3 is TGTGCCAGCAGTGAAGCCATAGCTTTAATGTACGAGCAGTACTTC. As protein: CASSEAIALMYEQYF.

The chain couples TRBV27 to TRBJ2-1; 14 bases map to TRBD2. Germline CDR1 reads MNHEY; CDR2 reads SMNVEV (reference sequence). This CDR3 region has 21 residues. V was pared by 1 base and J by 8 bases, with 19 bases of the junction left unmatched. CDR3 bases: TGTGCCAGCAGTTTATATCCCCTGACTAGCGGGAGGGCCTCACGGCGCCATGAGCAGTTCTTC. Protein sequence: CASSLYPLTSGRASRRHEQFF.

The gene calls are TRBV30 and TRBJ2-5, with TRBD1 identical over 10 bases. CDR3 length: 20 residues. V lost 1 base to trimming and J lost 4 bases; unmatched junction nucleotides: 21. The germline V gene has CDR1 GTSNPN and CDR2 SVGIG (reference sequence). DNA of the CDR3: TGTGCCTGGAGTGGGGGCTCTCCGGGACAGGGGAGGACTCGAGGAGAGACCCAGTACTTC. Residues: CAWSGGSPGQGRTRGETQYF. Filled out from reference TRBV30 and TRBJ2-5, the complete variable domain reads SQTIHQWPATLVQPVGSPLSLECTVEGTSNPNLYWYRQAAGRGLQLLFYSVGIGQISSEVPQNLSASRPQDRQFILSSKKLLLSDSGFYLCAWSGGSPGQGRTRGETQYFGPGTRLLVL.

The chain joins TRBV18 to TRBJ2-7, with D perhaps TRBD1 (6 bases). The germline V gene has CDR1 KGHSH and CDR2 LQKENI. Trimming removed 6 bases at V and 0 bases at J, with 12 bases between. The CDR3 extends over 14 amino acids. The chain's CDR3 is CASSSTGNSYEQYF. In DNA form, the CDR3 reads TGTGCCAGCTCGTCGACAGGAAACTCCTACGAGCAGTACTTC.

A few counts support this clone. The V gene is TRBV11-3, the J gene TRBJ2-7; D unclear. Trimming took 5 bases from V and 6 from J, leaving 14 bases between them. The CDR3 spans 13 residues. Germline lookup yields CDR1 SGHNT and CDR2 YENEEA. The CDR3 is CASSPDRLGEQYF. The CDR3 nucleotides are TGTGCCAGCAGCCCCGATCGGCTGGGCGAGCAGTACTTC.

V usage is TRBV19 and J usage is TRBJ1-1; 7 nucleotides match TRBD1. This CDR3 comprises 14 residues. Germline loops: CDR1 LNHDA, CDR2 SQIVND (reference sequence). V lost 4 bases and J lost 2; bases outside the gene matches: 4. Here the CDR3 reads CASSTRQGNTEAFF. DNA of the CDR3: TGTGCCAGTAGTACCCGACAGGGAAACACTGAAGCTTTCTTT.

V is TRBV28 and J is TRBJ1-2; D gene ambiguous. This CDR3 has 13 residues. Germline V gives CDR1 MDHEN, CDR2 SYDVKM. Deletions cut 6 bases from V and 0 bases from J, with 8 bases between. The DNA for the CDR3 is TGTGCCAGCAGCCTTAGAGCTAACTATGGCTACACCTTC. This encodes CASSLRANYGYTF.

The chain combines TRBV5-1 with TRBJ2-2; D not resolved. V dropped 4 bases and J dropped 2 bases, with 3 bases sitting between them. Germline V gene data show CDR1 as SGHRS and CDR2 as YFSETQ. The CDR3 has 12 amino acids. CDR3 sequence reads: CASSRNTGELFF. The CDR3 DNA reads as TGCGCCAGCAGCCGAAACACCGGGGAGCTGTTTTTT.

CDR3 in DNA: TGTGCCAGCAAGCTGACGGGACTAGCGGGGGGTGTCTCCTACGAGCAGTACTTC. Translating gives CASKLTGLAGGVSYEQYF. The chain couples TRBV27 to TRBJ2-7; 15 nucleotides match TRBD2. V gave up 7 bases and J gave up 0 bases; unmatched junction bases: 10. Germline V gives CDR1 MNHEY, CDR2 SMNVEV (reference sequence). This CDR3 contains 18 residues.

The chain joins TRBV24-1 to TRBJ1-2, with D perhaps matching TRBD1 (5 bases). The germline V gene has CDR1 KGHDR and CDR2 SFDVKD. CDR3 length: 12 residues. The ends were cut back, 9 bases at V and 0 bases at J, with 7 bases in the middle. The CDR3 nucleotides are TGTGCCACCGGGGGGGCTAACTATGGCTACACCTTC. Protein product: CATGGANYGYTF.

The DNA for the CDR3 is TGTGCCAGTAGGGTCACTAGCAGTGGGGAGCTGTTTTTT. Protein: CASRVTSSGELFF. The chain couples TRBV19 to TRBJ2-2, with a possible D match to TRBD2 (6 bases). Trimming left V 6 bases short and J 8 bases short, with 13 bases between. The CDR3 is made up of 13 amino acids. Germline CDR1 is LNHDA and CDR2 is SQIVND (reference sequence).

This chain links TRBV27 with TRBJ1-6; D call uncertain. This CDR3 contains 15 residues. Trimming removed 5 bases at V and 6 bases at J, with 14 bases between. In germline, CDR1 is MNHEY, CDR2 SMNVEV (reference sequence). This CDR3 reads CASSVTGGGNSPLHF. CDR3 DNA sequence: TGTGCCAGCAGTGTTACGGGAGGCGGTAATTCACCCCTCCACTTT.

The chain is built from TRBV18 and TRBJ1-6; a possible D gene is TRBD1 (5 bases). Trimming took 2 bases from V and 8 from J, leaving 10 bases between them. Per germline, CDR1 KGHSH and CDR2 LQKENI. The CDR3 has 14 residues. CDR3 nucleotides: TGTGCCAGCTCACCAAAGGGGTGGGATTCACCCCTCCACTTT. Encoded protein: CASSPKGWDSPLHF.

This clone was observed a handful of times. J is TRBJ1-3 and V is TRBV7-8; 7 positions agree with TRBD1. This CDR3 has 14 amino acids. Germline CDR1 reads SGHVS; CDR2 reads FQNEAQ. Unmatched junction bases numbered 6, after V lost 5 bases and J lost 5 bases. The chain's CDR3 is CASSPGGGRNTIYF. The CDR3 bases are TGTGCCAGCAGCCCAGGGGGAGGGCGAAACACCATATATTTT.

This chain connects TRBV19 to TRBJ2-1; 12 bases match TRBD2. After removal of 2 bases from V and 0 bases from J, the junction contained 8 bases not matched to a gene. CDR1 is LNHDA, CDR2 SQIVND, per germline (reference sequence). CDR3 length equals 19 residues. The CDR3 here is CASSIILAGGPSSYNEQFF. The DNA of the CDR3 is TGTGCCAGTAGTATAATACTAGCGGGAGGACCAAGCTCCTACAATGAGCAGTTCTTC.

V is TRBV28 and J is TRBJ2-4; D gene unclear. V lost 5 bases and J 7 bases, leaving 15 bases between the germline ends. This CDR3 region has 14 residues. The V gene's germline CDR1 is MDHEN and CDR2 SYDVKM. In DNA, the CDR3 is TGTGCCAGCAGTATGACGGGTGGCGGCAACATTCAGTACTTC. Translating gives CASSMTGGGNIQYF.

V and J are TRBV19 and TRBJ1-5, with D unclear. Germline V gives CDR1 LNHDA, CDR2 SQIVND (reference sequence). V was pared by 4 bases and J by 3 bases, with 16 bases between. This CDR3 has 16 residues. CDR3 nucleotide sequence: TGTGCCAGTAGTACTTTACAGAGAGGAAACAATCAGCCCCAGCATTTT. Translated: CASSTLQRGNNQPQHF.

The genes are TRBV6-5 and TRBJ2-1; TRBD1 matches at 9 bases. Per the germline V gene, CDR1 is MNHEY and CDR2 is SVGAGI. V was clipped by 6 bases and J by 5 bases; unmatched bases: 8. There are 15 residues in the CDR3. The CDR3, as DNA: TGTGCCAGCAGACAACAGGGGGCGTTCAACAATGAGCAGTTCTTC. Translating gives CASRQQGAFNNEQFF.

This clone is a singleton in its sample. V is TRBV4-1 and J is TRBJ2-1; D uncertain. CDR3 length equals 12 residues. V lost 1 base to trimming and J lost 3 bases, with 1 base between them. Germline CDR1 MGHRA, CDR2 YSYEKL. The CDR3 loop is CASSQVYNEQFF. The CDR3 region has the DNA TGCGCCAGCAGCCAAGTCTACAATGAGCAGTTCTTC.

This chain links TRBV11-3 with TRBJ1-3; D is possibly TRBD1 (5 bases). Between the trimmed V and J ends, which lost 8 bases and 5 bases, there was a span of 13 bases. The CDR3 has 13 residues. Germline V gene data show CDR1 as SGHNT and CDR2 as YENEEA. This CDR3 reads CASPGPSRNTIYF. The CDR3, as DNA: TGTGCCAGCCCGGGACCGAGTAGAAACACCATATATTTT.

The chain has TRBV28 and TRBJ1-2; perhaps TRBD1 as D (6 bases). Trimming stripped 0 bases from V and 8 bases from J, with 10 bases between. The CDR3 extends over 13 amino acids. Germline assignment: CDR1 MDHEN and CDR2 SYDVKM. The CDR3: CASSLWGADGYTF. CDR3 nucleotides: TGTGCCAGCAGTTTATGGGGGGCAGACGGCTACACCTTC.

The chain combines TRBV18 with TRBJ2-7, with a weak D call TRBD1 (6 bases). There are 15 residues in the CDR3. Deletions cut 3 bases from V and 5 bases from J, with 17 bases between. Per germline, CDR1 KGHSH and CDR2 LQKENI. CDR3: CASSPQGLLTDEQYF. The CDR3 DNA follows: TGTGCCAGCTCACCCCAGGGGCTACTAACTGACGAGCAGTACTTC.

The V call is TRBV4-2, the J call TRBJ2-1, with a weak D call TRBD1 (6 bases). The germline V gene encodes CDR1 LGHNA and CDR2 YNFKEQ. Between the trimmed V and J ends, which lost 6 bases and 2 bases, there was a span of 11 bases. The CDR3 is 14 residues long. CDR3 region: CASRRQDAYNEQFF. CDR3 in DNA: TGTGCCAGCAGACGACAGGATGCCTACAATGAGCAGTTCTTC.

The genes are TRBV30 and TRBJ1-6; D is possibly TRBD1 (6 bases). Trimming shortened V by 4 bases and J by 8 bases, and 9 bases separated the two germline ends. CDR3 length equals 12 residues. The germline CDR1 and CDR2 sequences are GTSNPN and SVGIG (reference sequence). For the CDR3, the DNA is TGTGCCTGGAACAGGGTGTATTCACCCCTCCACTTT. Its translation: CAWNRVYSPLHF. Full variable domain (rest looked up from reference TRBV30 and TRBJ1-6): SQTIHQWPATLVQPVGSPLSLECTVEGTSNPNLYWYRQAAGRGLQLLFYSVGIGQISSEVPQNLSASRPQDRQFILSSKKLLLSDSGFYLCAWNRVYSPLHFGNGTRLTVT.

This sequence joins TRBV19 and TRBJ1-5, with D possibly TRBD1 on 6 matching bases. In germline, CDR1 is LNHDA, CDR2 SQIVND (reference sequence). The CDR3 runs 14 residues. V lost 4 bases to trimming and J lost 5 bases, with 12 bases between them. The CDR3 DNA follows: TGTGCCAGTAGTAAACTGAGGGGGGATCAGCCCCAGCATTTT. This sequence encodes CASSKLRGDQPQHF.

The chain employs TRBV11-2 and TRBJ2-7, with TRBD1 identical over 7 bases. Germline CDR1 is SGHAT and CDR2 is FQNNGV. The V and J ends lost 4 bases and 1 base, in that order; junction bases with no gene match: 4. This CDR3 contains 14 residues. This CDR3 is CASSYGTASYEQYF. The CDR3 bases are TGTGCCAGCAGCTACGGGACAGCTTCCTACGAGCAGTACTTC.

The chain uses TRBV20-1 and TRBJ2-7, with D tentatively TRBD1 or TRBD2 (6 bases each). V lost 3 bases, J lost 4 bases, and 16 bases lay in between. The CDR3 runs 14 residues. From germline, CDR1 is DFQATT and CDR2 SNEGSKA (reference sequence). Here the CDR3 DNA reads TGCAGTGCTAGTCTCCCCCAAGGGGGGTACGAGCAGTACTTC. This gives the protein CSASLPQGGYEQYF.